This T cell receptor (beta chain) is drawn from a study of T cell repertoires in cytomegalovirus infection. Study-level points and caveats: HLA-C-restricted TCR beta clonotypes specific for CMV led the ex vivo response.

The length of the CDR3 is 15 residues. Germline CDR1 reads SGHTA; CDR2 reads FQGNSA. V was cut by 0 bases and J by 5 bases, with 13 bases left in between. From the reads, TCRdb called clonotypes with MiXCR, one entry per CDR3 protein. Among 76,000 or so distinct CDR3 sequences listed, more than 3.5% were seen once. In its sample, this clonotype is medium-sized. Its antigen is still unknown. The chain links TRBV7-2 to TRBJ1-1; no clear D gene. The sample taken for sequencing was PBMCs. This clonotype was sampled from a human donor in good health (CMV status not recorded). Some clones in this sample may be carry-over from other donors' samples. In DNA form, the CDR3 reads TGTGCCAGCAGCTTAGCTGTCGGGGTTCGAACTGAAGCTTTCTTT. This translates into CASSLAVGVRTEAFF.